These 30 T cell receptor beta chains were all obtained from the same sample, sequenced in a study of cytotoxic CD8 clonotypes in ibrutinib-treated CLL. Assay: immunoSEQ multiplex PCR; the TCRdb copy retains only in-frame clones and omits some. The data contain roughly 220,000 clones, nearly 80% of them singletons. The source material was PBMCs, sampled after 12 months of ibrutinib treatment. These receptors all come from a human donor with chronic lymphocytic leukemia.

The chain joins TRBV7-3 to TRBJ2-2; no clear D gene. V was cut by 5 bases and J by 1 base, with 5 bases left in between. Germline V CDR1 and CDR2: SGHTA, FQGTGA. The CDR3 runs to 13 residues. The CDR3, as DNA: TGTGCCAGCAGCGGCAGGAACACCGGGGAGCTGTTTTTT. It translates to CASSGRNTGELFF.

The V call is TRBV6-6, the J call TRBJ2-1; D is perhaps TRBD2 (6 bases). The CDR3 loop spans 11 amino acids. The germline V gene has CDR1 MNHNY and CDR2 SVGAGI (reference sequence). Deletions cut 5 bases from V and 15 bases from J, with 14 bases between. The CDR3 spells CASSNQGGPFF. CDR3 in DNA: TGTGCCAGCAGTAACCAGGGAGGCCCGTTCTTC.

The rearrangement joins TRBV12-5 to TRBJ2-3; D tentatively fits TRBD1 or TRBD2 (6 bases each). The CDR3 runs 13 residues. Germline values: CDR1 LGHNT, CDR2 FRNRAP. The V end lost 5 bases, the J end lost 2 bases, and 8 bases lay between the germline ends. CDR3 sequence: CASGRGDTDTQYF. The CDR3 DNA reads as TGTGCTAGTGGTAGGGGGGACACAGATACGCAGTATTTT.

The chain carries TRBV5-5 and TRBJ2-7; the D gene is possibly TRBD2 (6 bases). The CDR3 is 13 amino acids. V gave up 1 base and J gave up 3 bases, with 8 bases separating them. Germline V gene lookup returns CDR1 SGHKS and CDR2 YYEKEE (reference sequence). CDR3 DNA sequence: TGTGCCAGCAGCTTGCCGGGGGACTACGAGCAGTACTTC. Translating it yields CASSLPGDYEQYF.

The rearrangement links TRBV6-5 to TRBJ2-5; 9 bases fit TRBD1. From germline, CDR1 is MNHEY and CDR2 SVGAGI. Unmatched junction bases numbered 7, after V lost 0 bases and J lost 5 bases. The CDR3 runs to 16 residues. The CDR3 region is CASSYSSPTGGETQYF. The CDR3, as DNA: TGTGCCAGCAGTTACTCCTCCCCGACAGGGGGGGAGACCCAGTACTTC.

J is TRBJ2-7 and V is TRBV7-6; 7 bases fit TRBD2. Germline lookup yields CDR1 SGHVS and CDR2 FNYEAQ. The J segment lost 4 bases and the V segment lost 1 base, leaving 4 bases of the junction unmatched. The CDR3 runs to 14 residues. The CDR3 DNA reads as TGTGCCAGCAGCTTAGATGGTAGCGGGTACGAGCAGTACTTC. Encoded protein: CASSLDGSGYEQYF.

V and J are TRBV5-1 and TRBJ2-3, with 10 nucleotides matching TRBD2. CDR1 SGHRS and CDR2 YFSETQ come from the germline V gene. There are 15 residues in the CDR3. J was trimmed by 6 bases and V by 3 bases; bases with no gene match: 7. The CDR3 nucleotides read TGCGCCAGCAGCTCGGACCTAGCGGGAGTGGATACGCAGTATTTT. It translates to CASSSDLAGVDTQYF.

This clone appeared a single time. V usage is TRBV10-2 and J usage is TRBJ2-7; D unresolved. The V gene's germline CDR1 is WSHSY and CDR2 SAAADI. The CDR3 consists of 12 residues. V lost 1 base, J lost 1 base, and 2 bases lay in between. The CDR3 nucleotides read TGCGCCAGCAGTGAGTTTTCCTACGAGCAGTACTTC. Its protein is CASSEFSYEQYF.

A few counts support this clone. The chain combines TRBV2 with TRBJ1-2; the D gene is possibly TRBD1 (6 bases). In germline, CDR1 is SNHLY, CDR2 FYNNEI. This CDR3 region has 14 residues. The V end was cut by 8 bases, the J end by 4 bases, with 17 bases between. DNA for the CDR3: TGTGCCAGCCCCTCCAGGGGTGTCGGCTATGGCTACACCTTC. It specifies CASPSRGVGYGYTF. The full variable domain, completed using reference TRBV2 and TRBJ1-2, is EPEVTQTPSHQVTQMGQEVILRCVPISNHLYFYWYRQILGQKVEFLVSFYNNEISEKSEIFDDQFSVERPDGSNFTLKIRSTKLEDSAMYFCASPSRGVGYGYTFGSGTRLTVV.

The rearrangement uses TRBV2 and TRBJ2-7; no reliable D call. The germline V and J ends were trimmed by 7 bases and 4 bases, with 20 bases remaining between them. CDR3 length: 15 residues. The germline V gene has CDR1 SNHLY and CDR2 FYNNEI. CDR3 amino acids: CASTPPSAVVYEQYF. The CDR3 DNA is TGTGCCAGCACACCCCCATCGGCGGTTGTGTACGAGCAGTACTTC.

The chain's CDR3 is CASSPLGLSYEQYF. The CDR3 DNA follows: TGCGCCAGCAGCCCGCTAGGACTCTCCTACGAGCAGTACTTC. The chain uses TRBV4-1 and TRBJ2-7, with a tentative D call TRBD2 (5 bases). Germline V lookup: CDR1 MGHRA, CDR2 YSYEKL. CDR3 size: 14 residues. The germline V and J ends were trimmed by 4 bases and 0 bases, with 10 bases remaining between them.

This clone has ten or more counts. This sequence joins TRBV19 and TRBJ2-2, with 7 positions matching TRBD2. Germline V gives CDR1 LNHDA, CDR2 SQIVND (reference sequence). After removal of 5 bases from V and 3 bases from J, the junction contained 6 bases not matched to a gene. The CDR3 loop spans 15 amino acids. CDR3 nucleotide sequence: TGTGCCAGTAGTTTGGGACTAACGGACACCGGGGAGCTGTTTTTT. Amino acids: CASSLGLTDTGELFF.

The chain has TRBV27 and TRBJ1-6; D may be TRBD1 (6 bases). The V end lost 4 bases, the J end lost 10 bases, and 11 bases lay between the germline ends. Germline V gives CDR1 MNHEY, CDR2 SMNVEV (reference sequence). CDR3 length: 13 residues. CDR3 DNA: TGTGCCAGCAGTTGGGACACCGGCTCACCCCTCCACTTT. Its protein product is CASSWDTGSPLHF.

This clone was seen a single time. This rearrangement joins TRBV6-1 to TRBJ2-3, with D perhaps matching TRBD2 (6 bases). Germline V gene data show CDR1 as MNHNS and CDR2 as SASEGT. The germline V and J ends were trimmed by 10 bases and 2 bases, with 10 bases remaining between them. CDR3 length: 12 amino acids. DNA for the CDR3: TGTGCCACGGGGGACGTCACAGATACGCAGTATTTT. Translation: CATGDVTDTQYF.

The rearrangement joins TRBV6-1 to TRBJ2-5; 7 positions match TRBD1. Looked up from germline, CDR1 is MNHNS and CDR2 is SASEGT. This CDR3 region has 14 residues. J was trimmed by 4 bases and V by 2 bases; bases with no gene match: 4. CDR3 bases: TGTGCCAGCAGTGAAATGAACAGGGGAGAGACCCAGTACTTC. Protein: CASSEMNRGETQYF.

The chain recombines TRBV15 with TRBJ1-2, with 7 bases aligning to TRBD1. Germline V gives CDR1 LNHNV, CDR2 YYDKDF (reference sequence). The V segment lost 6 bases and the J segment 8 bases; nucleotides outside the gene matches: 27. The CDR3 is 19 amino acids. The DNA for the CDR3 is TGTGCCACCAGTGACAGCGACTACGACAGGGCTTCTGTAGTCAAGGGCTACACCTTC. This gives the protein CATSDSDYDRASVVKGYTF.

This chain joins TRBV18 and TRBJ1-4, with D tentatively TRBD1 (6 bases). The CDR3 is 16 amino acids. Between the trimmed V and J ends, which lost 3 bases and 10 bases, there was a span of 21 bases. Germline CDR1 and CDR2: KGHSH and LQKENI. The CDR3 DNA is TGTGCCAGCTCACCGGACGGGGGGACACTCCCCAGAAAACTGTTTTTT. Protein product: CASSPDGGTLPRKLFF.

The V gene is TRBV4-1, the J gene TRBJ1-1; possible D gene TRBD1, 5 bases. The V gene lost 5 bases and the J gene lost 1 base, with 11 bases spanning the gap. Germline CDR1 MGHRA, CDR2 YSYEKL. The CDR3 has 14 residues. The DNA for the CDR3 is TGCGCCAGCAGCTCACTTCAGGGGAACACTGAAGCTTTCTTT. It translates to CASSSLQGNTEAFF.

This chain links TRBV11-2 with TRBJ2-1; unclear D gene. Germline CDR1 reads SGHAT; CDR2 reads FQNNGV. Trimming stripped 0 bases from V and 8 bases from J, with 8 bases between. CDR3 length: 13 amino acids. The DNA for the CDR3 is TGTGCCAGCAGCTTAGATCTTGGGGATGAGCAGTTCTTC. Translating gives CASSLDLGDEQFF.

The chain links TRBV15 to TRBJ2-2; 8 nucleotides align to TRBD1. This CDR3 is built from 15 residues. Germline V lookup: CDR1 LNHNV, CDR2 YYDKDF (reference sequence). After removal of 6 bases from V and 0 bases from J, the junction contained 3 bases not matched to a gene. CDR3 nucleotide sequence: TGTGCCACCAGTTTGGACAGGGCGAACACCGGGGAGCTGTTTTTT. This sequence encodes CATSLDRANTGELFF.

The chain couples TRBV5-5 to TRBJ2-7; D not certain. The germline V gene encodes CDR1 SGHKS and CDR2 YYEKEE (reference sequence). Trimming stripped 6 bases from V and 1 base from J, with 11 bases between. The CDR3 spans 13 residues. CDR3 protein: CASTPLESYEQYF. As DNA, the CDR3 is TGTGCCAGCACCCCATTGGAGTCCTACGAGCAGTACTTC.

The J gene is TRBJ2-1, the V gene TRBV7-6; 8 bases align to TRBD1. CDR3 length: 14 residues. The V segment lost 5 bases and the J segment 2 bases; nucleotides outside the gene matches: 2. The germline CDR1 and CDR2 sequences are SGHVS and FNYEAQ. In DNA form, the CDR3 reads TGTGCCAGCAGCCGACAGGGGACCTACAATGAGCAGTTCTTC. Its protein is CASSRQGTYNEQFF.

This chain joins TRBV15 and TRBJ2-7, with 7 bases matching TRBD2. V lost 2 bases to trimming and J lost 7 bases; unmatched junction nucleotides: 11. Germline lookup yields CDR1 LNHNV and CDR2 YYDKDF (reference sequence). CDR3 size: 15 residues. Here the CDR3 reads CATSRSGLGAGEQYF. CDR3 sequence (DNA): TGTGCCACCAGCAGATCCGGACTAGGGGCGGGAGAGCAGTACTTC.

The chain links TRBV11-2 to TRBJ2-5, with 8 nucleotides matching TRBD1. Per germline, CDR1 SGHAT and CDR2 FQNNGV. The length of the CDR3 is 13 residues. Unmatched junction bases numbered 3, after V lost 5 bases and J lost 4 bases. The CDR3 is CASSQTGVETQYF. DNA of the CDR3: TGTGCCAGCAGCCAGACAGGGGTAGAGACCCAGTACTTC.

V and J are TRBV5-1 and TRBJ2-1; 13 bases align to TRBD2. In germline, CDR1 is SGHRS, CDR2 YFSETQ. The CDR3 totals 16 residues. V dropped 4 bases and J dropped 0; count of bases not matched to a gene: 1. Written as DNA, the CDR3 is TGCGCCAGCAGCAGGACTAGCGGGAGCTCCTACAATGAGCAGTTCTTC. This translates into CASSRTSGSSYNEQFF.

This clone was seen more than once but under ten times. The chain is built from TRBV30 and TRBJ1-5, with no clear D. V lost 2 bases, J lost 5 bases, and 10 bases lay in between. CDR3 length: 13 residues. Germline values: CDR1 GTSNPN, CDR2 SVGIG (reference sequence). Written as DNA, the CDR3 is TGTGCCTGGAGTTCCGCGCGGGATCAGCCCCAGCATTTT. It codes for CAWSSARDQPQHF.

This chain uses TRBV13 with TRBJ1-1, with a tentative D call TRBD1 (6 bases). Germline V gene sequence: CDR1 PRHDT, CDR2 FYEKMQ (reference sequence). Trimming cost V 3 bases and J 4 bases, with 12 bases left between them. This CDR3 is 14 amino acids long. The CDR3 sequence: CASSFPGVATEAFF. The CDR3 region has the DNA TGTGCCAGCAGCTTTCCAGGGGTGGCCACTGAAGCTTTCTTT.

The V call is TRBV5-1, the J call TRBJ2-1, with 8 bases fitting TRBD2. Germline CDR1 and CDR2: SGHRS and YFSETQ. The V and J ends lost 7 bases and 7 bases, in that order; junction bases with no gene match: 13. The CDR3 is 15 amino acids. The CDR3 coding sequence is TGCGCCAGCCACGAACCGGGGGGGGTCGTGAATGAGCAGTTCTTC. It codes for CASHEPGGVVNEQFF.

V usage is TRBV2 and J usage is TRBJ2-1; D not certain. The germline gives CDR1 SNHLY, CDR2 FYNNEI. The CDR3 is 11 residues long. V gave up 5 bases and J gave up 4 bases, with 3 bases separating them. The CDR3 bases are TGTGCCAGCAGTTTATACAATGAGCAGTTCTTC. Translated: CASSLYNEQFF.

The V call is TRBV7-3, the J call TRBJ2-2; D not resolved. Germline V gives CDR1 SGHTA, CDR2 FQGTGA. The CDR3 covers 13 residues. The germline V and J ends were trimmed by 5 bases and 5 bases, with 9 bases remaining between them. CDR3 bases: TGTGCCAGCAGCCCCCTTCAGACCGGGGAGCTGTTTTTT. Protein: CASSPLQTGELFF. Looking up the rest from reference TRBV7-3 and TRBJ2-2 gives the full variable domain: GAGVSQTPSNKVTEKGKYVELRCDPISGHTALYWYRQSLGQGPEFLIYFQGTGAADDSGLPNDRFFAVRPEGSVSTLKIQRTERGDSAVYLCASSPLQTGELFFGEGSRLTVL.